These T cell receptor beta chains were read from a single sample in a study of regulatory T cells in long-lasting Graves disease. TCRdb re-analysed the multiplex PCR reads in MiXCR, keeping a single row per CDR3 protein. The table has 550,000 to 650,000 distinct CDR3 sequences, approximately 16% seen once; the top ten hold about 11%. The data were also submitted as part of a second study, on T cells in Graves' hyperthyroidism and ophthalmopathy.

Sequenced here: peripheral blood mononuclear cells (PBMCs), sampled at new diagnosis, from a patient treated with antithyroid drugs. The receptors were sampled from a young man with Graves disease. The CDR3 runs from the conserved cysteine through the conserved F or W. The D gene is left open where the match is weak. Clone size appears in some rows only: once, few, many, or a class for an expanded clone.

j_gene: TRBJ2-7
v_gene: TRBV4-2
abundance: NA
d_gene: NA
CDR3nt: TGTGCCAGCAGCCAAGATGGACAATCGGCCTACGAGCAGTACTTC
CDR3aa: CASSQDGQSAYEQYF

j_gene: TRBJ2-7
v_gene: TRBV29-1
abundance: few
d_gene: NA
CDR3nt: TGCAGCGTTGAAGATAGATTCGAGCGATCCTCCAGCGAGCAGTACTTC
CDR3aa: CSVEDRFERSSSEQYF

j_gene: TRBJ2-1
v_gene: TRBV6-1
abundance: few
d_gene: TRBD2
CDR3nt: TGTGCCAGCAGTGAAATGGCCGGGGGGACCTACAATGAGCAGTTCTTC
CDR3aa: CASSEMAGGTYNEQFF

j_gene: TRBJ2-2
v_gene: TRBV6-1
abundance: many
d_gene: TRBD1
CDR3nt: TGTGCCAGCACCCGAACAGGGGATGGCACCGGGGAGCTGTTTTTT
CDR3aa: CASTRTGDGTGELFF

j_gene: TRBJ1-5
v_gene: TRBV6-1
abundance: NA
d_gene: NA
CDR3nt: TGTGCCAGCAGCGCAAAGGTGGGGACTAGCAATCAGCCCCAGCATTTT
CDR3aa: CASSAKVGTSNQPQHF

j_gene: TRBJ2-5
v_gene: TRBV3-1
abundance: few
d_gene: TRBD2
CDR3nt: TGTGCCAGCAGCCCACCCTATAGCGGGAGGTTCCAAGAGACCCAGTACTTC
CDR3aa: CASSPPYSGRFQETQYF

j_gene: TRBJ1-1
v_gene: TRBV15
abundance: NA
d_gene: NA
CDR3nt: TGTGCCACCAGCAGAGATGGGGTCGTTGAAGCTTTCTTT
CDR3aa: CATSRDGVVEAFF

j_gene: TRBJ1-5
v_gene: TRBV18
abundance: NA
d_gene: TRBD1
CDR3nt: TGTGCCAGCTCACAAGCCGGGACAGGGGGCTGGCCCCAGCATTTT
CDR3aa: CASSQAGTGGWPQHF

j_gene: TRBJ1-2
v_gene: TRBV5-1
abundance: many
d_gene: TRBD1
CDR3nt: TGCGCCAGCAGCTCCGGGACAGTTGATGGCTACACCTTC
CDR3aa: CASSSGTVDGYTF

j_gene: TRBJ2-7
v_gene: TRBV14
abundance: NA
d_gene: NA
CDR3nt: TGTGCCAGCAGCCAAGTTTTAGTTCCCTACGAGCAGTACTTC
CDR3aa: CASSQVLVPYEQYF

j_gene: TRBJ2-7
v_gene: TRBV9
abundance: NA
d_gene: NA
CDR3nt: TGTGCCAGCAGCGTAGGTTCTGGCGGGGAGGTCTACGAGCAGTACTTC
CDR3aa: CASSVGSGGEVYEQYF

j_gene: TRBJ2-1
v_gene: TRBV7-8
abundance: many
d_gene: NA
CDR3nt: TGTGCCAGCAGCTTCCTTTATGAGGGGCTCGGGAATGAGCAGTTCTTC
CDR3aa: CASSFLYEGLGNEQFF

j_gene: TRBJ1-5
v_gene: TRBV18
abundance: NA
d_gene: NA
CDR3nt: TGTGCCAGCTCACCACAGGGGGGAAGTCAGCCCCAGCATTTT
CDR3aa: CASSPQGGSQPQHF

j_gene: TRBJ1-5
v_gene: TRBV12-3/TRBV12-4
abundance: few
d_gene: NA
CDR3nt: TGTGCCGGCAGTTTAGCCCCCCCCGGGTCGGTTCAGCCCCAGCATTTT
CDR3aa: CAGSLAPPGSVQPQHF

j_gene: TRBJ2-7
v_gene: TRBV24-1
abundance: many
d_gene: TRBD1
CDR3nt: TGTGCCACCAGTGATTTCGACAGGGCGGAGCAGTACTTC
CDR3aa: CATSDFDRAEQYF

j_gene: TRBJ2-7
v_gene: TRBV7-9
abundance: few
d_gene: TRBD2
CDR3nt: TGTGCCAGCAGCCCAGCGGGGTCGGGCGAGCAGTACTTC
CDR3aa: CASSPAGSGEQYF

j_gene: TRBJ2-7
v_gene: TRBV5-1
abundance: NA
d_gene: TRBD1
CDR3nt: TGCGCCAGCAGCTTGGCGGGGACAGGGGTCTCCTACGAGCAGTACTTC
CDR3aa: CASSLAGTGVSYEQYF

j_gene: TRBJ2-4
v_gene: TRBV7-9
abundance: many
d_gene: TRBD2
CDR3nt: TGTGCCAGCAGCTTATCCCGGCTAGCGGAAATCAAGGTCGCCAAAAACATTCAGTACTTC
CDR3aa: CASSLSRLAEIKVAKNIQYF

j_gene: TRBJ1-4
v_gene: TRBV15
abundance: NA
d_gene: NA
CDR3nt: TGTGCCACCAGCAGAGATAGGACCGCAACTAATGAAAAACTGTTTTTT
CDR3aa: CATSRDRTATNEKLFF

j_gene: TRBJ2-7
v_gene: TRBV6-1
abundance: many
d_gene: TRBD1
CDR3nt: TGTGCCAGCAGTCCCATACAGGGGTCCGAGCAGTACTTC
CDR3aa: CASSPIQGSEQYF

j_gene: TRBJ2-5
v_gene: TRBV5-1
abundance: NA
d_gene: NA
CDR3nt: TGCGCCAGCAGCCCCTTGCAAGGGGAGACCCAGTACTTC
CDR3aa: CASSPLQGETQYF

j_gene: TRBJ2-7
v_gene: TRBV7-9
abundance: NA
d_gene: NA
CDR3nt: TGTGCCAGCAGCTTAAACCACTACGAGCAGTACTTC
CDR3aa: CASSLNHYEQYF

j_gene: TRBJ2-5
v_gene: TRBV5-1
abundance: NA
d_gene: NA
CDR3nt: TGCGCCAGCAGCTTTGCAAAGTCGACGACCCGAGGGGAGACCCAGTACTTC
CDR3aa: CASSFAKSTTRGETQYF

j_gene: TRBJ2-3
v_gene: TRBV24-1
abundance: NA
d_gene: TRBD2
CDR3nt: TGTGCCACCAGCGACGGAGGGGCGGGAGTAGGGGATACGCAGTATTTT
CDR3aa: CATSDGGAGVGDTQYF

j_gene: TRBJ1-1
v_gene: TRBV4-1
abundance: few
d_gene: NA
CDR3nt: TGCGCCAGCAGTCAGGAAAGGGGGGGTAAGGCTTTCTTT
CDR3aa: CASSQERGGKAFF

j_gene: TRBJ2-7
v_gene: TRBV27
abundance: many
d_gene: TRBD2
CDR3nt: TGTGCCAGCAGTTTATCATCGGGGAGGGCTAGAGAAGCCTACGAGCAGTACTTC
CDR3aa: CASSLSSGRAREAYEQYF

j_gene: TRBJ1-2
v_gene: TRBV28
abundance: many
d_gene: NA
CDR3nt: TGTGCCAGCAGCCGTGGCCAGATGAACTATGGCTACACCTTC
CDR3aa: CASSRGQMNYGYTF

j_gene: TRBJ1-1
v_gene: TRBV29-1
abundance: few
d_gene: NA
CDR3nt: TGCAGCGTGACGTGGGGGAAGACGACTGAAGCTTTCTTT
CDR3aa: CSVTWGKTTEAFF

j_gene: TRBJ1-1
v_gene: TRBV4-1
abundance: many
d_gene: NA
CDR3nt: TGCGCCAGCAGCCAGCGAAGTTTCGACCACACTGAAGCTTTCTTT
CDR3aa: CASSQRSFDHTEAFF

j_gene: TRBJ1-3
v_gene: TRBV3-1
abundance: NA
d_gene: NA
CDR3nt: TGTGCCAGCAGCCATCGGAACACCATATATTTT
CDR3aa: CASSHRNTIYF

j_gene: TRBJ2-1
v_gene: TRBV2
abundance: few
d_gene: TRBD2
CDR3nt: TGTGCCAGCAGCTCCGCGGCGGGAGGCGGTGAGCAGTTCTTC
CDR3aa: CASSSAAGGGEQFF

j_gene: TRBJ1-1
v_gene: TRBV20-1
abundance: many
d_gene: NA
CDR3nt: TGCAGTGCTAGAAAGTCTACTGAAGCTTTCTTT
CDR3aa: CSARKSTEAFF

j_gene: TRBJ2-1
v_gene: TRBV7-3
abundance: many
d_gene: TRBD2
CDR3nt: TGTGCCAGCAGCTTACAAGCGGGAGGTTACAATGAGCAGTTCTTC
CDR3aa: CASSLQAGGYNEQFF

j_gene: TRBJ2-7
v_gene: TRBV6-2/TRBV6-3
abundance: many
d_gene: NA
CDR3nt: TGTGCCAGCAGTGAAGTGGGCTCCTACGAGCAGTACTTC
CDR3aa: CASSEVGSYEQYF

j_gene: TRBJ2-2
v_gene: TRBV2
abundance: NA
d_gene: TRBD2
CDR3nt: TGTGCCAGCACCTTCCCCCTCGCGGGAGACACCGGGGAGCTGTTTTTT
CDR3aa: CASTFPLAGDTGELFF

j_gene: TRBJ1-1
v_gene: TRBV18
abundance: few
d_gene: NA
CDR3nt: TGTGCCAGCTCACCGAGCAATACAGGGAAAAAAGCTTTCTTT
CDR3aa: CASSPSNTGKKAFF

j_gene: TRBJ2-1
v_gene: TRBV13
abundance: NA
d_gene: NA
CDR3nt: TGTGCCAGCAGCTTAGGATGGGCACGGCGGGCAGGAGGGCAGTTCTTC
CDR3aa: CASSLGWARRAGGQFF

j_gene: TRBJ2-1
v_gene: TRBV11-2
abundance: many
d_gene: TRBD2
CDR3nt: TGTGCCAGCAGCTTAGTGGGACTAGCGGCGAAGAATGAGCAGTTCTTC
CDR3aa: CASSLVGLAAKNEQFF

j_gene: TRBJ2-7
v_gene: TRBV3-1
abundance: many
d_gene: TRBD2
CDR3nt: TGTGCCAGCAGCCCGATGAGAGGTAGCGGGATCTACGAGCAGTACTTC
CDR3aa: CASSPMRGSGIYEQYF

j_gene: TRBJ2-7
v_gene: TRBV4-1
abundance: NA
d_gene: TRBD1
CDR3nt: TGCGCCAGCAGCTACAGGGGAATCTACGAGCAGTACTTC
CDR3aa: CASSYRGIYEQYF

j_gene: TRBJ1-5
v_gene: TRBV12-3/TRBV12-4
abundance: few
d_gene: NA
CDR3nt: TGTGCCAGCAGTCCCTGGGGCAGGGATGGCAATCAGCCCCAGCATTTT
CDR3aa: CASSPWGRDGNQPQHF

j_gene: TRBJ2-1
v_gene: TRBV29-1
abundance: NA
d_gene: TRBD2
CDR3nt: TGCAGCGTCCTCCGGGAGGGCTCCTACAATGAGCAGTTCTTC
CDR3aa: CSVLREGSYNEQFF

j_gene: TRBJ1-4
v_gene: TRBV2
abundance: NA
d_gene: NA
CDR3nt: TGTGCCAGCAGTGGGTCGAGGGGGGCGAATGAAAAACTGTTTTTT
CDR3aa: CASSGSRGANEKLFF